The clone carrying this T cell receptor beta chain was observed many times. Germline V CDR1 and CDR2: MGHRA, YSYEKL. The CDR3 is made up of 14 amino acids. The V end lost 6 bases, the J end lost 8 bases, and 17 bases lay between the germline ends. The sorted Tregs were CD4+CD25+CD127-/low cells. In TCRdb, the 5' RACE reads were re-called with MiXCR into one record per CDR3 protein. There are about 43,000 distinct CDR3 sequences in the sample; 20% to 25% occur only once, and around 4.5% lies in the top ten. This receptor was taken from a female donor with breast cancer. The chain links TRBV4-1 to TRBJ2-4; tentatively, D is TRBD1 or TRBD2 (5 bases each). What was sequenced was Tregs sorted from a lymph node. The CDR3 DNA reads TGCGCCAGCAGGGGGGTCGGCCGTGGACACATTCAGTACTTC. Encoded protein: CASRGVGRGHIQYF.